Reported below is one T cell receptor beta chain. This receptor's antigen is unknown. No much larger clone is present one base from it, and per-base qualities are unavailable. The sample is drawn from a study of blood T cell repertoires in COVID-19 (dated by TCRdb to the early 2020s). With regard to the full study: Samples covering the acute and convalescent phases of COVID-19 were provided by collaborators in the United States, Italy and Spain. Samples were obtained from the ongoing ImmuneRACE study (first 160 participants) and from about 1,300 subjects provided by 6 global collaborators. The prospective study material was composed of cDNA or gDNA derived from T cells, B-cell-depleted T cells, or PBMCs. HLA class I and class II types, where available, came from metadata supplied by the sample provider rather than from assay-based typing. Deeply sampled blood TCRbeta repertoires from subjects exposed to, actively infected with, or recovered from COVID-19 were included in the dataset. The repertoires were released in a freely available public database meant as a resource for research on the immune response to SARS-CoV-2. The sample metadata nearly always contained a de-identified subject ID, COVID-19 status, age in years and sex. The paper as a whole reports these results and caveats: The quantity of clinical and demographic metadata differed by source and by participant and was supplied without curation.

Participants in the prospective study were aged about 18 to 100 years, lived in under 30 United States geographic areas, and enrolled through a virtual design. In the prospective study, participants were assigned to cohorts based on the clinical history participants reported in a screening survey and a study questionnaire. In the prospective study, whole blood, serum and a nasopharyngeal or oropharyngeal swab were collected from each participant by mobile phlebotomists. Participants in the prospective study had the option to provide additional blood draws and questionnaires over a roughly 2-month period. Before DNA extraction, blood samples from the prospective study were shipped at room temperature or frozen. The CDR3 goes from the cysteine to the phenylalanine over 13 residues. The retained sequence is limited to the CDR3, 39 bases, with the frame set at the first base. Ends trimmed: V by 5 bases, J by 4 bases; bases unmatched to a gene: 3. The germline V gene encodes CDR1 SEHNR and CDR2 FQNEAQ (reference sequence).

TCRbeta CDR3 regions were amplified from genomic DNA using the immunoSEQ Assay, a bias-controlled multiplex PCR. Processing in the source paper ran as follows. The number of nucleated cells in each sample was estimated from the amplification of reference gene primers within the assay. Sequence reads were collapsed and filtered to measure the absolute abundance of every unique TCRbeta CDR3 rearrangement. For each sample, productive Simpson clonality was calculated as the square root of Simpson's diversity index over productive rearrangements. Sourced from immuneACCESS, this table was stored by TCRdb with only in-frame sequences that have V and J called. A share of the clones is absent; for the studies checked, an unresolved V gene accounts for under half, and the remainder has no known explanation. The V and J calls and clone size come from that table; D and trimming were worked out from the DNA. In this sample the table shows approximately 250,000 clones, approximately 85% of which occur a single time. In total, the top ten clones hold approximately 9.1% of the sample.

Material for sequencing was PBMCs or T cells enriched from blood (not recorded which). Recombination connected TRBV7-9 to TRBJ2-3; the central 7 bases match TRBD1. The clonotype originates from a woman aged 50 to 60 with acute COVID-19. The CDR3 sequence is CASSPGGPDTQYF. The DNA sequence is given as TGTGCCAGCAGCCCAGGGGGACCAGATACGCAGTATTTT.